The source of this TCR beta chain is a study of cytomegalovirus exposure and HLA in healthy donors. Primers for the PCR totalled 60 Vbeta and 13 Jbeta. Data came from immunoSEQ multiplex PCR; TCRdb stores just in-frame clones and leaves some out. The sample includes 150,000 or so clones. Germline CDR1 reads MRHNA; CDR2 reads SNTAGT. V lost 2 bases to trimming and J lost 5 bases; unmatched junction nucleotides: 7. The CDR3 covers 15 residues. The J gene is TRBJ2-5, the V gene TRBV6-4, with 8 bases aligning to TRBD1. The receptor was derived from a woman in her sixties in good health and CMV-seronegative. Sequenced: PBMCs. The CDR3 DNA is TGTGCCAGCAGTGACGCGGGACAGGTAAAGGAGACCCAGTACTTC. This encodes CASSDAGQVKETQYF.